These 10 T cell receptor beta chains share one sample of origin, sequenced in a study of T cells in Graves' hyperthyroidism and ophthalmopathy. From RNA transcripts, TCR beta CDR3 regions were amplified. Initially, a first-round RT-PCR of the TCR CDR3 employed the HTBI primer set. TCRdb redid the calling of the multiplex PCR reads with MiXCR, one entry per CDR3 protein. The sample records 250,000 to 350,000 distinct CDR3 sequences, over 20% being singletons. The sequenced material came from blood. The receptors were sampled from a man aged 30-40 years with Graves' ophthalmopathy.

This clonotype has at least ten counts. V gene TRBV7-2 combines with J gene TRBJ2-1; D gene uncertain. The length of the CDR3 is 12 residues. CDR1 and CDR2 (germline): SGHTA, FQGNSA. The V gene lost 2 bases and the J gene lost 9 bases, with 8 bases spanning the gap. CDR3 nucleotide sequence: TGTGCCAGCAGCTTATCTGGTTTTGAGCAGTTCTTC. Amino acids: CASSLSGFEQFF.

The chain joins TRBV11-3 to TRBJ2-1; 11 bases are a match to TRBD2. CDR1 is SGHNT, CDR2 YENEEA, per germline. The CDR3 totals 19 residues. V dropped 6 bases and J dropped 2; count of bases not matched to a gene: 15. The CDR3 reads CASRAGLAASRATYNEQFF. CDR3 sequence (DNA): TGTGCCAGCAGAGCGGGACTAGCGGCCTCCCGGGCCACCTACAATGAGCAGTTCTTC.

Here the CDR3 reads CASSPTGVVDTQYF. The DNA for the CDR3 is TGTGCCAGCAGTCCGACAGGGGTCGTCGATACGCAGTATTTT. The chain carries TRBV28 and TRBJ2-3; 8 nucleotides line up with TRBD1. This CDR3 has 14 amino acids. The germline V gene encodes CDR1 MDHEN and CDR2 SYDVKM. V gave up 5 bases and J gave up 6 bases; unmatched junction bases: 7.

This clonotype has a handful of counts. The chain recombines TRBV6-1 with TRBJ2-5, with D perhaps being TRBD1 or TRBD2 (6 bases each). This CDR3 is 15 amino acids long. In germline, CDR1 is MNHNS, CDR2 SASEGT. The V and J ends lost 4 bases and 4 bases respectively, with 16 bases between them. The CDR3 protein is CASSGAGHEGETQYF. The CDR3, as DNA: TGTGCCAGCAGTGGTGCGGGACATGAGGGAGAGACCCAGTACTTC.

The CDR3 is CASSVGIAGVLDTQYF. In nucleotides, the CDR3 is TGTGCCAGCAGTGTAGGTATAGCGGGAGTGCTGGATACGCAGTATTTT. The chain carries TRBV2 and TRBJ2-3; 9 nucleotides agree with TRBD2. The CDR3 has 16 amino acids. V trimming: 4 bases; J trimming: 6 bases; junction bases outside the gene matches: 11. From germline, CDR1 is SNHLY and CDR2 FYNNEI. The whole variable domain, remainder taken from reference TRBV2 and TRBJ2-3, is EPEVTQTPSHQVTQMGQEVILRCVPISNHLYFYWYRQILGQKVEFLVSFYNNEISEKSEIFDDQFSVERPDGSNFTLKIRSTKLEDSAMYFCASSVGIAGVLDTQYFGPGTRLTVL.

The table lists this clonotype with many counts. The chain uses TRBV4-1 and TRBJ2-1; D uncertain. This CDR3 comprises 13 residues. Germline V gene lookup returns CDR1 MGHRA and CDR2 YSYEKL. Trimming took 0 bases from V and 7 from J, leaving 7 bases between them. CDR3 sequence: CASSQDPGNEQFF. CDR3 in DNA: TGCGCCAGCAGCCAAGATCCAGGAAATGAGCAGTTCTTC.

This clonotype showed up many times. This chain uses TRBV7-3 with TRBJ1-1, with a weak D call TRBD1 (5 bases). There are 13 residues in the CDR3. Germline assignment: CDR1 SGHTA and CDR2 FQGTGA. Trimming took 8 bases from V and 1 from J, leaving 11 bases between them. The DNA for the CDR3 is TGTGCCAGCGGGGCCGGGGCGAACACTGAAGCTTTCTTT. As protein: CASGAGANTEAFF.

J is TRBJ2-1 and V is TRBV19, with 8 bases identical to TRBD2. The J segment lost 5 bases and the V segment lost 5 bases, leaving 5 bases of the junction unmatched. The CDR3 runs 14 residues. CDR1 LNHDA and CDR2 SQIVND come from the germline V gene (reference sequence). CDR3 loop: CASSLGLGNNEQFF. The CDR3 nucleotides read TGTGCCAGTAGTTTGGGACTAGGAAACAATGAGCAGTTCTTC.

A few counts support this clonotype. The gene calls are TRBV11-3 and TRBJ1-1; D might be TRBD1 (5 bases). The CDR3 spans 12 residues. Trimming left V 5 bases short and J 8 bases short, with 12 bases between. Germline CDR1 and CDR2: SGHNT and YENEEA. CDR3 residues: CASSEDPGEAFF. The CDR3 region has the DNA TGTGCCAGCAGCGAAGACCCAGGGGAAGCTTTCTTT.

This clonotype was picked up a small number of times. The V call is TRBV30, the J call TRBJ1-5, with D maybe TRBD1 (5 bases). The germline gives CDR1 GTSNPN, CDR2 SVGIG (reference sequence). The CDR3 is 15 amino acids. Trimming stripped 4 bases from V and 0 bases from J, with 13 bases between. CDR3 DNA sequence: TGTGCCTGGAAAGACGGACAAAATAGCAATCAGCCCCAGCATTTT. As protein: CAWKDGQNSNQPQHF.